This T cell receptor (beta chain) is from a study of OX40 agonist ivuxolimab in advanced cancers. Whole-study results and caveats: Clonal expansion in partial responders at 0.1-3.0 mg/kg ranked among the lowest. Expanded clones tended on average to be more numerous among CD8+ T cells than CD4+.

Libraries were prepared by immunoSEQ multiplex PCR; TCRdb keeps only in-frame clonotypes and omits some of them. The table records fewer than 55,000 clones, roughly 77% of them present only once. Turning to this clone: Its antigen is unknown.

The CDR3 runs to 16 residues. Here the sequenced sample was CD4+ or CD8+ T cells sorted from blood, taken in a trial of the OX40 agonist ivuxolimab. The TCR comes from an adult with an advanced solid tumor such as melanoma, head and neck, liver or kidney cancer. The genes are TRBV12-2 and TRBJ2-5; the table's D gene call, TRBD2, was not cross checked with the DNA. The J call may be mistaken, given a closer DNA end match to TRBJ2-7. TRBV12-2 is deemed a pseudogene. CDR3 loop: CASRPWGRGGAYEQYF. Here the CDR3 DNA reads TGTGCAAGTCGCCCGTGGGGGCGGGGGGGCGCCTACGAGCAGTACTTC.